This TCR beta chain was identified in a study of blood T cell repertoires in COVID-19. Study processing details: Reference gene primer amplification yielded estimated nucleated cell counts. Data came from immunoSEQ multiplex PCR; TCRdb stores just in-frame clones and leaves some out. That table is the source of V, J and clone size, and D and trimming were worked out from the DNA. Of about 97,000 clones in the sample, approximately 90% were seen once. The CDR3 loop spans 15 amino acids. V shed 2 bases and J 5 bases; nucleotides not matched to a gene: 6. Per the germline V gene, CDR1 is SGHTA and CDR2 is FQGTGA.

This clonotype originated in a human donor in a cohort sampled during active COVID-19. The sequenced material came from peripheral blood. The chain employs TRBV7-3 and TRBJ1-2; 9 bases are shared with TRBD1. The CDR3 coding sequence is TGTGCCAGCAGCTTATCCTCGACAGGGGGGTATGGCTACACCTTC. As protein: CASSLSSTGGYGYTF.